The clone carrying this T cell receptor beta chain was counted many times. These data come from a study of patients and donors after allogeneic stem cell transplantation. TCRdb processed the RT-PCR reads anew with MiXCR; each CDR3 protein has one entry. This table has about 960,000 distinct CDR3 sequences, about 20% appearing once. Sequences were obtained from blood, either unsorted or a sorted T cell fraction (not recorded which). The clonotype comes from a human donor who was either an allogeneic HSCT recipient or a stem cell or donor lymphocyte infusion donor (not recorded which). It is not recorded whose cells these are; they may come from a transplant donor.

This CDR3 reads CASSLDGGSSYEQYF. The CDR3 DNA reads as TGCGCCAGCAGCTTGGATGGCGGGTCCTCCTACGAGCAGTACTTC. The J gene is TRBJ2-7, the V gene TRBV5-1, with D possibly matching TRBD2 (5 bases). Germline V lookup: CDR1 SGHRS, CDR2 YFSETQ. The V gene lost 0 bases and the J gene lost 0 bases, with 10 bases spanning the gap. The CDR3 length is 15 residues.